Sequencing of this TCR beta chain was carried out in a study of read filtering for tumor transcriptome and immune sequencing. Study context: Fewer than ten patients were R-ISS I, approximately 15 were R-ISS II, over 5 were R-ISS III. Per sample, TCR-region reads ranged about 4 to 10.27 million by IR-seq, about 75 to 1,300 by RNA-seq.

Study outcomes and limitations: RNA-seq captured clonotypes less deeply and reliably than IR-seq.

This library used around 0.4 ug RNA and molecular barcoded adaptors spanning alpha/delta and beta/gamma chains. One entry per CDR3 protein results from TCRdb running MiXCR on the reads. The top ten clones hold approximately 11% of a sample with some 120,000 distinct CDR3 sequences, around 13% of them seen once. This clonotype showed up many times. Its antigen remains unknown. CDR3 size: 15 residues. CDR1 is LNHDA, CDR2 SQIVND, per germline (reference sequence). The V end lost 5 bases, the J end lost 9 bases, and 20 bases lay between the germline ends. The V and J genes are TRBV19 and TRBJ2-1, with D perhaps being TRBD1 or TRBD2 (5 bases each). This TCR derives from a donor at least 40 years old with multiple myeloma. Material for sequencing was a population of CD138-negative cells sorted from bone marrow. Written as DNA, the CDR3 is TGTGCCAGTAGTTTGGGCAGGGCCTATGCGGGTGAGCAGTTCTTC. Translated, it gives CASSLGRAYAGEQFF. Full variable domain (missing parts from reference TRBV19 and TRBJ2-1): DGGITQSPKYLFRKEGQNVTLSCEQNLNHDAMYWYRQDPGQGLRLIYYSQIVNDFQKGDIAEGYSVSREKKESFPLTVTSAQKNPTAFYLCASSLGRAYAGEQFFGPGTRLTVL.